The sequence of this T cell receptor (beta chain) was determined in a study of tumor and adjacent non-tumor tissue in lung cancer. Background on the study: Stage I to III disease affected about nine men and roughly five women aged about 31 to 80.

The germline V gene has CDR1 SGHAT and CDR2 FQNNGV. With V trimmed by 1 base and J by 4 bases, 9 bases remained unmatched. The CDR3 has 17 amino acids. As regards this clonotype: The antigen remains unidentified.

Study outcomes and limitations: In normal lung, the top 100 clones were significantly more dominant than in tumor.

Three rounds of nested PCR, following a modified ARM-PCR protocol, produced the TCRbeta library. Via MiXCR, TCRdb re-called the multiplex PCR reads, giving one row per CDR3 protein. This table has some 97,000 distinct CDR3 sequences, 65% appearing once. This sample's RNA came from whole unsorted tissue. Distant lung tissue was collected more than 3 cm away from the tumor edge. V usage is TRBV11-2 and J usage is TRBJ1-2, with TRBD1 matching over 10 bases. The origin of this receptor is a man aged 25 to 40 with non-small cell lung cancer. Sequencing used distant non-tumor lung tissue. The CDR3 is CASSLGRRTGGGYGYTF. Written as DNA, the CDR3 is TGTGCCAGCAGCTTAGGTAGGCGGACAGGGGGAGGCTATGGCTACACCTTC. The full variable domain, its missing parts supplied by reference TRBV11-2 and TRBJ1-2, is EAGVAQSPRYKIIEKRQSVAFWCNPISGHATLYWYQQILGQGPKLLIQFQNNGVVDDSQLPKDRFSAERLKGVDSTLKIQPAKLEDSAVYLCASSLGRRTGGGYGYTFGSGTRLTVV.